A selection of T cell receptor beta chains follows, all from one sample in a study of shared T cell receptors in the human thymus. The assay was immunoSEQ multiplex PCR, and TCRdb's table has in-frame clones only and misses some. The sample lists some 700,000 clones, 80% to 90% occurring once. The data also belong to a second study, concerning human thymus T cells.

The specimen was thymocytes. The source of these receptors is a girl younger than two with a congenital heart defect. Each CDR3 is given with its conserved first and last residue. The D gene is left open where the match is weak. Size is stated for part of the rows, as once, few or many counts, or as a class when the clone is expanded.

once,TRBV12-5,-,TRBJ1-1,CASGRYLDTEAFF,TGTGCTAGTGGCCGCTATTTAGACACTGAAGCTTTCTTT
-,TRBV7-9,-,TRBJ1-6,CASSLEGPYNSPLHF,TGTGCCAGCAGCCTGGAGGGCCCTTATAATTCACCCCTCCACTTT
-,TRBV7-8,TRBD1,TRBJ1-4,CASSLGTGVEKLFF,TGTGCCAGCAGCTTAGGGACAGGGGTAGAAAAACTGTTTTTT
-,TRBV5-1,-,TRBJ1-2,CASSREMREHGYTF,TGCGCCAGCAGCCGCGAGATGCGTGAGCATGGCTACACCTTC
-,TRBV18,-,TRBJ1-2,CASSPTRDGYTF,TGTGCCAGCTCACCCACGAGAGATGGCTACACCTTC
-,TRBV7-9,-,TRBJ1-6,CASSLAGREYNNSPLHF,TGTGCCAGCAGCTTAGCGGGTCGGGAGTATAATAATTCACCCCTCCACTTT
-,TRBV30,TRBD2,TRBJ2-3,CAWSVSFGLAGVTDTQYF,TGTGCCTGGAGTGTAAGCTTTGGGCTAGCGGGGGTCACAGATACGCAGTATTTT
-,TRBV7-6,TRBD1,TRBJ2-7,CASSLGDRQYEQYF,TGTGCCAGCAGCTTAGGGGACAGGCAGTACGAGCAGTACTTC
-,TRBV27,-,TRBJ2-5,CASSPLPAGKETQYF,TGTGCCAGCAGTCCGCTGCCCGCGGGGAAGGAGACCCAGTACTTC
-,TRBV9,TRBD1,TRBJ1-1,CASSPGTGGHTEAFF,TGTGCCAGCAGCCCAGGGACAGGGGGTCACACTGAAGCTTTCTTT
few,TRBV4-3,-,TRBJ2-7,CASSQDGPETAYEQYF,TGCGCCAGCAGCCAAGATGGACCCGAGACAGCCTACGAGCAGTACTTC
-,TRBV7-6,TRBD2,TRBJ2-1,CASSFSGGYWNEQFF,TGTGCCAGCAGCTTTAGCGGGGGATATTGGAATGAGCAGTTCTTC
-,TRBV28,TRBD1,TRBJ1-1,CASSLLLATGQIRHTEAFF,TGTGCCAGCAGTTTGTTGTTGGCGACAGGGCAGATTCGGCACACTGAAGCTTTCTTT
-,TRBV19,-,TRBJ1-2,CASSITFSNYGYTF,TGTGCCAGTAGTATAACTTTTTCGAACTATGGCTACACCTTC
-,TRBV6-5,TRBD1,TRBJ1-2,CASTTGQDGYTF,TGTGCCAGCACAACAGGACAGGATGGCTACACCTTC
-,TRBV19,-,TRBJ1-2,CASSPHGGIRVLPDGYTF,TGTGCCAGTAGCCCCCACGGGGGGATAAGGGTTCTGCCGGATGGCTACACCTTC
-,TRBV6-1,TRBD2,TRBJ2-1,CASSGTSGGPTMGNEQFF,TGTGCCAGCAGTGGGACTAGCGGGGGCCCCACTATGGGAAATGAGCAGTTCTTC
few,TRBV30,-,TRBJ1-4,CAWSEQTVTNEKLFF,TGTGCCTGGAGCGAGCAGACAGTAACTAATGAAAAACTGTTTTTT
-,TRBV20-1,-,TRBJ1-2,CSASGLYGYTF,TGCAGTGCTAGTGGGCTCTATGGCTACACCTTC
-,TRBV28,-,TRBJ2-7,CASSAAGAYEQYF,TGTGCCAGCAGTGCGGCAGGGGCCTACGAGCAGTACTTC
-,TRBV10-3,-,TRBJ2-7,CAISELAPSYEQYF,TGTGCCATCAGTGAATTGGCCCCGTCCTACGAGCAGTACTTC
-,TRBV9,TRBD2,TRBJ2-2,CASSPDSGAGELFF,TGTGCCAGCAGCCCCGATAGCGGGGCCGGGGAGCTGTTTTTT